The clone carrying this TCR beta chain appeared a single time. This CDR3 comprises 18 residues. The V gene's germline CDR1 is MNHEY and CDR2 SVGEGT. V lost 4 bases, J lost 2 bases, and 10 bases stayed unmatched. TCRdb's copy holds only in-frame clones and misses some; the assay was immunoSEQ multiplex PCR. This sample carries about 150,000 clones, 79% of them seen once, and the ten largest clones take under 10%. The sample originates from a study of blood T cell repertoires in COVID-19. Study-wide background: Both acute and convalescent COVID-19 samples were obtained from the United States, Italy and Spain.

Source material: peripheral blood. The origin of this receptor is a man aged 45-60 years with active or convalescent COVID-19. V and J are TRBV6-2 or TRBV6-3 and TRBJ2-3, with 12 positions matching TRBD2. DNA for the CDR3: TGTGCCAGCAGTTGGCTCCTCGGGACTAGCGGGTTCACAGATACGCAGTATTTT. Protein: CASSWLLGTSGFTDTQYF.